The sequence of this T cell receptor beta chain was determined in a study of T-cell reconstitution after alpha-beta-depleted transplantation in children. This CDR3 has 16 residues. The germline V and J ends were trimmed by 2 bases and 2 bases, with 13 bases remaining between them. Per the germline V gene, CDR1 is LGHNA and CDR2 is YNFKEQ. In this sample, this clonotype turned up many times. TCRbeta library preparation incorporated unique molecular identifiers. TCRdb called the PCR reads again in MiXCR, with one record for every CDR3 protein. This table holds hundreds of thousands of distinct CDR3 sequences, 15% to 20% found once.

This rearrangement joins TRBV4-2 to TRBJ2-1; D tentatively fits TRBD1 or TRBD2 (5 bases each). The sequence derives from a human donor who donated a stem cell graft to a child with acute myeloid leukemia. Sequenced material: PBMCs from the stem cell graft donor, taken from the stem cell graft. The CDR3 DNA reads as TGTGCCAGCAGCCAAAACCGGGACGCGACCTACAATGAGCAGTTCTTC. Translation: CASSQNRDATYNEQFF.